Shown below are 6 T cell receptor beta chains from a single sample sequenced in a study of T cell changes during pregnancy in multiple sclerosis. Some clones are missing from TCRdb's copy, which holds only in-frame ones; the method was immunoSEQ multiplex PCR. This sample yields fewer than 110,000 clones, of which approximately 92% are seen a single time; over 2.5% belongs to the top ten. The source was peripheral blood, collected in the second trimester of pregnancy. The receptors originated from a female donor with multiple sclerosis, enrolled in a pregnancy study.

V usage is TRBV2 and J usage is TRBJ1-2, with 8 bases aligning to TRBD1. Germline V gene lookup returns CDR1 SNHLY and CDR2 FYNNEI. V shed 7 bases, J shed 7 bases, and the junction held 5 bases outside the gene matches. The CDR3 is 12 residues long. The chain's CDR3 is CASMGQEFGYTF. For the CDR3, the DNA is TGTGCCAGCATGGGACAGGAGTTTGGCTACACCTTC.

In regard to this clone: The junction differs from germline at one of its ends, possibly a read error. The chain is built from TRBV7-7 and TRBJ2-7; 10 positions match TRBD2. The CDR3 spans 15 residues. From germline, CDR1 is SSHAT and CDR2 FNYEAQ (reference sequence). DNA of the CDR3: TGTGCTAGCAGCTTAGCCCTAGCGGGAGTCTCCGAGCAGTACTTC. Translation gives CASSLALAGVSEQYF. The full variable domain, rest sourced from reference TRBV7-7 and TRBJ2-7, is GAGVSQSPRYKVTKRGQDVTLRCDPISSHATLYWYQQALGQGPEFLTYFNYEAQPDKSGLPSDRFSAERPEGSISTLTIQRTEQRDSAMYRCASSLALAGVSEQYFGPGTRLTVT.

The chain has TRBV15 and TRBJ1-2; TRBD1 agrees at 7 bases. Germline V gene data show CDR1 as LNHNV and CDR2 as YYDKDF (reference sequence). Trimming took 2 bases from V and 4 from J; bases not matched to a gene: 10. This CDR3 spans 16 amino acids. The CDR3 here is CATSRSMTGPTYGYTF. The CDR3 DNA is TGTGCCACCAGCAGATCAATGACAGGGCCAACCTATGGCTACACCTTC.

The chain couples TRBV9 to TRBJ2-7; TRBD1 aligns across 8 bases. The CDR3 consists of 15 residues. Germline loops: CDR1 SGDLS, CDR2 YYNGEE. After removal of 2 bases from V and 6 bases from J, the junction contained 10 bases not matched to a gene. In nucleotides, the CDR3 is TGTGCCAGCAGCGTCCGACAGGGGCTCCTGAGCGAGCAGTACTTC. Protein: CASSVRQGLLSEQYF.

The J gene is TRBJ2-4, the V gene TRBV4-2; 8 bases match TRBD2. Per the germline V gene, CDR1 is LGHNA and CDR2 is YNFKEQ. Trimming took 0 bases from V and 2 from J; bases not matched to a gene: 3. The CDR3 consists of 16 residues. The CDR3 sequence is CASSQDLAGPKNIQYF. The CDR3 DNA sequence: TGTGCCAGCAGCCAAGATCTAGCGGGTCCCAAAAACATTCAGTACTTC.

This chain uses TRBV5-6 with TRBJ2-3, with D tentatively TRBD2 (6 bases). Deletions cut 2 bases from V and 3 bases from J, with 16 bases between. CDR1 and CDR2 from the germline V gene are SGHDT and YYEEEE. The CDR3 contains 16 residues. The CDR3 is CASSFDIRGITDTQYF. CDR3 bases: TGTGCCAGCAGCTTCGATATTCGGGGGATAACAGATACGCAGTATTTT.